The clone carrying this T cell receptor beta chain was detected ten times or more. TCRdb re-called the 5' RACE reads with MiXCR, one entry per CDR3 protein. Of 55,000 to 65,000 distinct CDR3 sequences listed, 3% to 4% are singletons. This record belongs to a study of neurological immune-mediated disorders. In the study overall: Relapsing-remitting patients made up about 90% of the roughly 34 multiple sclerosis patients, and secondary progressive patients made up 3.

Sequences were obtained from PBMCs. The TCR sequence derives from a woman between 50 and 59 years old with multiple sclerosis.

CDR3 sequence reads: CASSRAQEETQYF. Here the CDR3 DNA reads TGCGCCAGCAGCCGGGCGCAGGAGGAGACCCAGTACTTC. This sequence joins TRBV4-1 and TRBJ2-5; D call uncertain. Trimming left V 4 bases short and J 5 bases short, with 11 bases between. Germline-derived CDR1 and CDR2 are MGHRA and YSYEKL. The CDR3 covers 13 residues.